This entry is about one T cell receptor beta chain. It lacks a known antigen. Base-call qualities are not available, and no considerably larger clone is one nucleotide away. What the time point label conveys for this sample: baseline before first vaccination. The vaccinee samples were drawn from two UK trials, COV001 and COV002, one of which was a single-blind randomized controlled phase 2/3 trial testing AZD1222 (ChAdOx1 nCoV-19) in healthy adults. For TCRbeta chain sequencing, PBMC samples were collected from trial participants at day 0 and at day 28 after the second dose. These data belong to a study of T cell responses to AZD1222 COVID-19 vaccine (dated by TCRdb to the early 2020s). Context from the whole study: AZD1222 recipients with second doses at about 4 weeks or about 12 weeks were pooled, because spike-specific TCR depth and breadth did not differ between schedules. A total of 230 to 250 trial participants underwent TCR sequencing, of whom about 200 received two doses of AZD1222 and some 25 received two doses of the MenACWY control vaccine. Trial participants were enrolled into age subgroups of 18-55, 56-69 and 70-plus years, which contained approximately 150, 30 and 60 TCR-sequenced participants, respectively. What the research found in general, with its limitations: Participants were mostly white British and included more females than males, and it was suggested by the authors that clonal diversity may have been underestimated. The vaccine-associated CD4 TCRs covered the entire spike protein, and the dominant responses fell in regions 160-218 and 743-854. In the small 56-69-year group, the increase in depth fell short of significance, most likely because of low power. Conclusions about previously exposed vaccinees are limited, since just five to seven AZD1222 recipients were seropositive for SARS-CoV-2 at baseline. Nearly half of unique spike-specific TCRs reportedly recognized epitopes outside regions mutated in the B.1.351 and B.1.1.7 variants. No day 14 peak-response samples were available, so repertoires were characterized only after the peak T cell response. A significant rise in spike-specific TCR breadth and depth was observed after two AZD1222 doses relative to day 0 and relative to MenACWY recipients.

The CDR3 regions of human TCRbeta chains were subjected to immunosequencing. The authors' pipeline ran thus. TCRs in the repertoires were matched against a reference library of SARS-CoV-2-specific TCRs that had been generated with the MIRA antigen-specificity platform. Breadth meant the fraction of unique TCRs that were SARS-CoV-2-associated, whereas depth meant the fraction of total T cells that were SARS-CoV-2-associated. Using the MIRA data, each spike-specific TCR was assigned both to the spike region to which the TCR was reactive and to a CD4 or CD8 class. Log10-transformed breadth and depth values were compared by one-way ANOVA with Sidak's multiple comparisons tests. Not all clones reach the TCRdb copy of this immuneACCESS table, which keeps in-frame sequences only. Checked studies attribute under half of the gap to unresolved V genes and leave the rest unexplained. V, J and clone size are taken as reported in that table, and D and trimming were inferred from the DNA itself. This sample comprises around 33,000 clones, approximately 91% of them detected only once. 45% of the sample goes to the ten largest clones.

From the germline V gene, CDR1 is ENHRY and CDR2 is SYGVKD. At the junction V is shortened by 4 bases and J by 0 bases, with 3 bases in between. The CDR3 has 13 amino acids, counting the end cysteine and phenylalanine. Left in the record is the CDR3 DNA by itself, 39 bases read in frame from the first base. This clonotype was obtained from an adult in good health. Sample: peripheral blood, taken on day 0 of AZD1222 vaccination. The chain uses TRBV10-3 and TRBJ2-2; there is no confident call for the D gene. The CDR3 protein sequence reads: CAISATNTGELFF. In nucleotide form, the sequence is TGTGCCATCAGTGCCACGAACACCGGGGAGCTGTTTTTT.